The 14 T cell receptor beta chains listed next were all sequenced from one sample in a study of blood T cell repertoires in COVID-19. Profiled with immunoSEQ multiplex PCR; TCRdb holds only in-frame clones, not every one. Here the sample spans 250,000 to 350,000 clones, 86% being singletons. The sequencing sample was made of peripheral blood. The source of these receptors is a woman aged 25 to 39 with active or convalescent COVID-19.

The chain is built from TRBV6-1 and TRBJ1-6; no firm D call. Per germline, CDR1 MNHNS and CDR2 SASEGT. This CDR3 region has 15 residues. Trimming removed 3 bases at V and 4 bases at J, with 10 bases between. The CDR3 region has the DNA TGTGCCAGCAGTGATTACAGTCCGTATAATTCACCCCTCCACTTT. Residues: CASSDYSPYNSPLHF.

The rearrangement links TRBV30 to TRBJ2-5, with TRBD2 identical over 11 bases. The CDR3 loop spans 15 amino acids. J lost 2 bases, V lost 1 base, and 3 bases had no gene match. CDR1 is GTSNPN, CDR2 SVGIG, per germline (reference sequence). The CDR3 sequence: CAWSATSGVQETQYF. The CDR3, as DNA: TGTGCCTGGAGTGCGACTAGCGGGGTACAAGAGACCCAGTACTTC. Complete variable domain (other parts from reference TRBV30 and TRBJ2-5): SQTIHQWPATLVQPVGSPLSLECTVEGTSNPNLYWYRQAAGRGLQLLFYSVGIGQISSEVPQNLSASRPQDRQFILSSKKLLLSDSGFYLCAWSATSGVQETQYFGPGTRLLVL.

The chain is built from TRBV7-2 and TRBJ1-3, with 7 bases lining up with TRBD1. V trimming: 1 base; J trimming: 0 bases; junction bases outside the gene matches: 0. The CDR3 covers 15 residues. Per the germline V gene, CDR1 is SGHTA and CDR2 is FQGNSA. CDR3 in DNA: TGTGCCAGCAGCTTAGAGGGGGCCTCTGGAAACACCATATATTTT. Translated, it gives CASSLEGASGNTIYF.

For the CDR3, the DNA is TGTGCCAGCAGCGCCCCGGAGGGGGGGCTCTATGGCTACACCTTC. This translates into CASSAPEGGLYGYTF. The chain is built from TRBV28 and TRBJ1-2; D is perhaps TRBD1 (6 bases). This CDR3 comprises 15 residues. Germline-derived CDR1 and CDR2 are MDHEN and SYDVKM. The V and J ends lost 6 bases and 4 bases respectively, with 18 bases between them.

The chain joins TRBV24-1 to TRBJ2-3, with a tentative D call TRBD2 (7 bases). CDR1 and CDR2 from the germline V gene are KGHDR and SFDVKD. The V gene lost 4 bases and the J gene lost 4 bases, with 17 bases spanning the gap. There are 16 residues in the CDR3. The CDR3 loop is CATSEGRGAIADTQYF. CDR3 nucleotide sequence: TGTGCCACCAGTGAGGGGAGGGGGGCAATAGCAGATACGCAGTATTTT.

This chain links TRBV7-9 with TRBJ1-5; TRBD1 matches at 9 bases. The J segment lost 4 bases and the V segment lost 1 base, leaving 8 bases of the junction unmatched. The CDR3 has 17 residues. The germline V gene has CDR1 SEHNR and CDR2 FQNEAQ (reference sequence). The CDR3 DNA follows: TGTGCCAGCAGCTTAGTACCGGGACAGGGCGGGAATCAGCCCCAGCATTTT. Protein: CASSLVPGQGGNQPQHF.

This chain uses TRBV28 with TRBJ2-1; TRBD2 matches 8 bases. Germline assignment: CDR1 MDHEN and CDR2 SYDVKM. The CDR3 sequence is 16 residues long. V trimming: 2 bases; J trimming: 3 bases; junction bases outside the gene matches: 6. CDR3 DNA: TGTGCCAGCAGTTTACTTGGCCGGGGGGGCTACAATGAGCAGTTCTTC. Translating it yields CASSLLGRGGYNEQFF. Full variable domain (outside the CDR3, taken from reference TRBV28 and TRBJ2-1): DVKVTQSSRYLVKRTGEKVFLECVQDMDHENMFWYRQDPGLGLRLIYFSYDVKMKEKGDIPEGYSVSREKKERFSLILESASTNQTSMYLCASSLLGRGGYNEQFFGPGTRLTVL.

V is TRBV13 and J is TRBJ1-1; a possible D gene is TRBD1 (6 bases). Germline V gives CDR1 PRHDT, CDR2 FYEKMQ (reference sequence). Between the trimmed V and J ends, which lost 5 bases and 0 bases, there was a span of 10 bases. CDR3 length equals 14 residues. Here the CDR3 DNA reads TGTGCCAGCAGCCTCCGACAGGTGAACACTGAAGCTTTCTTT. Its translation: CASSLRQVNTEAFF.

The V gene is TRBV4-1, the J gene TRBJ2-7, with D perhaps TRBD2 (5 bases). Deletions cut 1 base from V and 8 bases from J, with 9 bases between. The CDR3 loop spans 12 amino acids. CDR1 is MGHRA and CDR2 is YSYEKL in the germline V gene. CDR3 bases: TGCGCCAGCAGCCAAGCGGGAAACCAGCAGTACTTC. Protein product: CASSQAGNQQYF.

The V and J genes are TRBV15 and TRBJ2-3; 9 bases are a match to TRBD1. The V segment lost 5 bases and the J segment 5 bases; nucleotides outside the gene matches: 8. CDR1 is LNHNV, CDR2 YYDKDF, per germline (reference sequence). CDR3 length: 15 residues. The CDR3 DNA is TGTGCCACCAGCTCTCGGGACAGGGTTGAAGATACGCAGTATTTT. Translating gives CATSSRDRVEDTQYF.

The chain uses TRBV6-1 and TRBJ1-4; TRBD1 aligns across 9 bases. CDR1 is MNHNS, CDR2 SASEGT, per germline. This CDR3 is 17 amino acids long. V trimming: 6 bases; J trimming: 3 bases; junction bases outside the gene matches: 11. CDR3 sequence: CASRERTGVTANEKLFF. CDR3 nucleotide sequence: TGTGCCAGCAGAGAAAGGACAGGGGTAACGGCTAATGAAAAACTGTTTTTT.

The V gene is TRBV19, the J gene TRBJ2-1; TRBD1 agrees at 7 bases. V lost 1 base, J lost 7 bases, and 13 bases stayed unmatched. This CDR3 spans 17 amino acids. Looked up from germline, CDR1 is LNHDA and CDR2 is SQIVND (reference sequence). CDR3 residues: CASSIGGRGILLNEQFF. The CDR3 bases are TGTGCCAGTAGTATAGGTGGCAGGGGGATCCTTTTGAATGAGCAGTTCTTC. The full variable domain, with the rest looked up from reference TRBV19 and TRBJ2-1, is DGGITQSPKYLFRKEGQNVTLSCEQNLNHDAMYWYRQDPGQGLRLIYYSQIVNDFQKGDIAEGYSVSREKKESFPLTVTSAQKNPTAFYLCASSIGGRGILLNEQFFGPGTRLTVL.

The chain recombines TRBV4-1 with TRBJ1-1, with D possibly being TRBD1 (5 bases). Trimming removed 2 bases from V and 7 bases from J, with 23 bases in between. Per the germline V gene, CDR1 is MGHRA and CDR2 is YSYEKL. This CDR3 spans 17 amino acids. The CDR3 DNA reads TGCGCCAGCAGCCAAACGATTCAAACAGGTGAACAAGGTGAAGCTTTCTTT. This gives the protein CASSQTIQTGEQGEAFF.

This chain joins TRBV5-1 and TRBJ2-7, with D uncertain. This CDR3 is built from 13 residues. CDR1 and CDR2 from the germline V gene are SGHRS and YFSETQ. Trimming cost V 1 base and J 1 base, with 6 bases left between them. CDR3 loop: CASSLTRSYEQYF. Written as DNA, the CDR3 is TGCGCCAGCAGCTTGACCAGATCCTACGAGCAGTACTTC.